What follows are 16 T cell receptor beta chains derived from one specimen sequenced in a study of cytomegalovirus exposure and HLA in healthy donors. The primer mix had 60 Vbeta and 13 Jbeta primers. This table comes from immunoSEQ multiplex PCR, and its TCRdb copy is limited to in-frame clones, with some not included. Of approximately 260,000 clones listed, about nine tenths are singletons. Sample: PBMCs. These receptors came from a girl aged 2-10 years in good health and CMV-seronegative.

The chain is built from TRBV4-2 and TRBJ1-1; D perhaps matches TRBD1 (6 bases). The CDR3 spans 17 residues. Germline CDR1 reads LGHNA; CDR2 reads YNFKEQ. Trimming shortened V by 2 bases and J by 1 base, and 17 bases separated the two germline ends. CDR3 residues: CASSQWGIRDKNTEAFF. CDR3 DNA sequence: TGTGCCAGCAGCCAATGGGGGATCCGGGACAAGAACACTGAAGCTTTCTTT.

This clone has just one count. The rearrangement links TRBV5-4 to TRBJ2-1, with a tentative D call TRBD1 (5 bases). Germline CDR1 and CDR2: SGHNT and YYREEE (reference sequence). This CDR3 has 12 residues. Trimming removed 5 bases from V and 4 bases from J, with 7 bases in between. The CDR3 spells CASRGQYNEQFF. DNA for the CDR3: TGTGCCAGCAGAGGACAATACAATGAGCAGTTCTTC.

V is TRBV13 and J is TRBJ2-2, with 7 bases fitting TRBD2. Trimming at V came to 4 bases and at J to 2 bases, leaving 4 bases not matched to a gene. The germline V gene encodes CDR1 PRHDT and CDR2 FYEKMQ (reference sequence). CDR3 length: 15 amino acids. CDR3 coding DNA: TGTGCCAGCAGCTCTAGCGGTCCAAACACCGGGGAGCTGTTTTTT. Its translation is CASSSSGPNTGELFF. Full variable domain (rest looked up from reference TRBV13 and TRBJ2-2): AAGVIQSPRHLIKEKRETATLKCYPIPRHDTVYWYQQGPGQDPQFLISFYEKMQSDKGSIPDRFSAQQFSDYHSELNMSSLELGDSALYFCASSSSGPNTGELFFGEGSRLTVL.

The rearrangement links TRBV2 to TRBJ1-1; maybe TRBD1 (6 bases). With 5 bases removed from V and 1 base from J, the gap between germline ends came to 8 bases. The CDR3 spans 13 residues. Looked up from germline, CDR1 is SNHLY and CDR2 is FYNNEI. The CDR3: CASSLDRNTEAFF. The CDR3 nucleotides are TGTGCCAGCAGTTTGGACAGGAACACTGAAGCTTTCTTT. Complete variable domain (other parts from reference TRBV2 and TRBJ1-1): EPEVTQTPSHQVTQMGQEVILRCVPISNHLYFYWYRQILGQKVEFLVSFYNNEISEKSEIFDDQFSVERPDGSNFTLKIRSTKLEDSAMYFCASSLDRNTEAFFGQGTRLTVV.

CDR3 DNA sequence: TGTGCCAGCCTCGATGGGACAAAGAACACTGAAGCTTTCTTT. Translating it yields CASLDGTKNTEAFF. V is TRBV19 and J is TRBJ1-1; D might be TRBD1 (6 bases). This CDR3 has 14 residues. V lost 9 bases to trimming and J lost 1 base, with 15 bases between them. Germline V gene lookup returns CDR1 LNHDA and CDR2 SQIVND (reference sequence). The complete variable domain, with remaining parts taken from reference TRBV19 and TRBJ1-1, reads DGGITQSPKYLFRKEGQNVTLSCEQNLNHDAMYWYRQDPGQGLRLIYYSQIVNDFQKGDIAEGYSVSREKKESFPLTVTSAQKNPTAFYLCASLDGTKNTEAFFGQGTRLTVV.

The chain combines TRBV9 with TRBJ2-3; D might be TRBD2 (6 bases). The CDR3 covers 15 residues. V was cut by 3 bases and J by 3 bases, with 14 bases left in between. Germline V gives CDR1 SGDLS, CDR2 YYNGEE. CDR3: CASSEGDWQTDTQYF. The CDR3 DNA reads as TGTGCCAGCAGCGAAGGGGACTGGCAGACAGATACGCAGTATTTT.

The chain links TRBV30 to TRBJ2-2, with 8 positions matching TRBD1. CDR1 is GTSNPN and CDR2 is SVGIG in the germline V gene (reference sequence). CDR3 size: 13 residues. V gave up 2 bases and J gave up 5 bases; unmatched junction bases: 1. In DNA form, the CDR3 reads TGTGCCTGGAGTACAGGGGGAACCGGGGAGCTGTTTTTT. It translates to CAWSTGGTGELFF.

The chain carries TRBV4-1 and TRBJ2-3; D remains unclear. The CDR3 runs 14 residues. Trimming left V 1 base short and J 4 bases short, with 9 bases between. CDR1 is MGHRA and CDR2 is YSYEKL in the germline V gene. The CDR3 nucleotides read TGCGCCAGCAGCCAAGGCGTGACTTCAGATACGCAGTATTTT. Encoded protein: CASSQGVTSDTQYF.

The chain combines TRBV6-5 with TRBJ1-5; TRBD1 agrees at 10 bases. V was clipped by 0 bases and J by 6 bases; unmatched bases: 5. This CDR3 region has 16 residues. Germline V CDR1 and CDR2: MNHEY, SVGAGI. Written as DNA, the CDR3 is TGTGCCAGCAGTTACTCTTCGGGACAGGGGATTCAGCCCCAGCATTTT. Amino acids: CASSYSSGQGIQPQHF.

This chain uses TRBV18 with TRBJ2-1, with 9 bases fitting TRBD2. The CDR3 has 17 residues. Germline values: CDR1 KGHSH, CDR2 LQKENI. With 2 bases clipped from V and 6 bases from J, the junction kept 11 bases outside the gene matches. CDR3 sequence reads: CASSPGPRLAGLNEQFF. The CDR3 DNA follows: TGTGCCAGCTCACCAGGACCTAGGCTAGCGGGGCTCAATGAGCAGTTCTTC. The whole variable domain, remainder taken from reference TRBV18 and TRBJ2-1, is NAGVMQNPRHLVRRRGQEARLRCSPMKGHSHVYWYRQLPEEGLKFMVYLQKENIIDESGMPKERFSAEFPKEGPSILRIQQVVRGDSAAYFCASSPGPRLAGLNEQFFGPGTRLTVL.

The V gene is TRBV30, the J gene TRBJ2-3; D is unresolved. CDR1 is GTSNPN and CDR2 is SVGIG in the germline V gene (reference sequence). V dropped 0 bases and J dropped 2 bases, with 12 bases sitting between them. This CDR3 region has 15 residues. The CDR3 DNA reads as TGTGCCTGGAGTGTGAGTGAGATAGTCACAGATACGCAGTATTTT. Its protein product is CAWSVSEIVTDTQYF.

As regards this clone: It is likely a read error, because the conserved phenylalanine at the end of the CDR3 is missing. The V and J genes are TRBV6-1 and TRBJ2-7; 9 nucleotides line up with TRBD2. J lost 5 bases, V lost 4 bases, and 9 bases had no gene match. Germline V gives CDR1 MNHNS, CDR2 SASEGT. CDR3 length: 15 amino acids. CDR3 region: CASSGKDSGRHEQYL. The CDR3 region has the DNA TGTGCCAGCAGTGGTAAGGATAGCGGGAGACACGAGCAGTACCTC.

V usage is TRBV28 and J usage is TRBJ2-1; D is perhaps TRBD2 (5 bases). Germline assignment: CDR1 MDHEN and CDR2 SYDVKM. The CDR3 is 14 residues long. The V and J ends lost 6 bases and 1 base respectively, with 10 bases between them. CDR3: CASSPAESYNEQFF. The CDR3 nucleotides read TGTGCCAGCAGCCCAGCGGAGTCCTACAATGAGCAGTTCTTC.

The rearrangement uses TRBV6-1 and TRBJ2-1; the match to TRBD1 covers 7 bases. J lost 12 bases, V lost 6 bases, and 11 bases had no gene match. Germline lookup yields CDR1 MNHNS and CDR2 SASEGT. This CDR3 is 13 amino acids long. The CDR3 is CASRGFTGVRQFF. In nucleotides, the CDR3 is TGTGCCAGCAGAGGCTTTACAGGGGTCCGGCAGTTCTTC.

This rearrangement joins TRBV5-1 to TRBJ1-6; TRBD1 might be the D (6 bases). Germline values: CDR1 SGHRS, CDR2 YFSETQ. Trimming cost V 4 bases and J 9 bases, with 29 bases left between them. The CDR3 has 19 amino acids. For the CDR3, the DNA is TGCGCCAGCAGCCTTGGGGGCGCGTCTGTGAGGGGGTTTGCTTCACCCCTCCACTTT. Encoded protein: CASSLGGASVRGFASPLHF.

Of note for this clone: Sequence at one end of the junction differs from germline and may be a read error. The chain carries TRBV28 and TRBJ1-5; weak D call: TRBD1 (5 bases). The germline gives CDR1 MDHEN, CDR2 SYDVKM. The CDR3 length is 16 residues. The CDR3: CVSSFPSDSSNQPQHF. The CDR3 nucleotides read TGTGTCAGCAGTTTCCCCAGTGACAGTAGCAATCAGCCCCAGCATTTT.